This T cell receptor (beta chain) was retrieved from a study of response to subunit inactivated influenza vaccine. General study points: Each seasonal influenza vaccination recruits few new T cells, the authors suggested.

Germline-derived CDR1 and CDR2 are SNHLY and FYNNEI. This CDR3 is built from 13 residues. V was pared by 2 bases and J by 1 base, with 3 bases between. From the RT-PCR reads, TCRdb called clonotypes with MiXCR, one entry per CDR3 protein. The sample yields 200,000 to 250,000 distinct CDR3 sequences, 9.5% to 15% seen once. Concerning this clonotype: Its antigen is as yet unknown. Just one base apart from a much larger clone, this may be a read error.

The TCR comes from a man aged 50 to 60 who received an inactivated influenza vaccine. The rearrangement links TRBV2 to TRBJ1-5; D is unresolved. The source was non-naive T cells sorted from PBMCs, collected less than 15 days before vaccination. The CDR3 nucleotides are TGTGCCAGCAGTGAAAGGAGCAATCAGCCCCAGCATTTT. Its translation is CASSERSNQPQHF.